This section outlines one T cell receptor beta chain sequence together with its context. As yet, its antigen is unknown. The sequenced template was cDNA made from the entire isolated RNA. Clones were sequenced by immunoSEQ multiplex PCR, and TCRdb holds only the in-frame ones, with some missing. Altogether 52,000 or so clones are present, roughly half being singletons, with the ten largest covering 2% to 3%. V was pared by 6 bases and J by 4 bases, with 6 bases of the junction left unmatched. This CDR3 is 15 amino acids long. Per germline, CDR1 MNHNS and CDR2 SASEGT. The data stem from a study of beta chain features in type 1 diabetes. At the level of the study: Age and gender were similar between patients and healthy donors, as were cell yields.

Findings and caveats of the study: In every one of the four CD4+ subsets, TCRB CDR3s were moderately but significantly shorter in Type 1 diabetes patients.

The sequence derives from a woman between 40 and 55 years old with type 1 diabetes. The sequencing sample was made of Tregs from blood. The rearrangement joins TRBV6-1 to TRBJ2-7; 13 positions match TRBD2. The CDR3 DNA reads TGTGCCAGCAGCTTCGGACTAGCGGGGGCTTACGAGCAGTACTTC. It specifies CASSFGLAGAYEQYF.